This T cell receptor (beta chain) was sequenced during a study of neurological immune-mediated disorders (dated by TCRdb to about 2019). In the study overall: Among the roughly 35 multiple sclerosis patients, relapsing-remitting MS accounted for around 30 and secondary progressive MS accounted for 3. The study compared peripheral blood TCR-beta repertoires of HTLV-I-associated myelopathy (HAM/TSP) patients, multiple sclerosis patients and healthy controls using UMI-based sequencing. Alongside PBMC samples, the set of about 100 TCR-beta libraries contained longitudinal samples, technical triplicates, and paired CD4+ and CD8+ T-cell subsets that had been sorted. The cohort comprised about 68 subjects: 15 or so HAM/TSP patients, 34 multiple sclerosis patients and approximately 20 healthy controls.

cDNA was synthesized by template-switch 5'RACE using a primer with a 10-nucleotide random unique molecular identifier that tagged each TCR transcript. Every sequencing run covered 15-18 subjects and yielded more than 170 million TCR-beta sequences. The RNeasy kit was used to extract total RNA. The KAPA Real-time Library Amplification kit was used to amplify TCR-beta VDJ regions with primers for the TCR constant region and the 5'RACE anchor. A first PCR added sample indexes and Illumina adaptors, after which a second PCR increased the library yield. After Ampure bead purification, the TCR product of roughly 650 bp was size-selected on a 2% E-gel SizeSelection system. Before pooling, libraries had their quality checked on a Bioanalyzer, their concentration measured with Qubit, and their quantity determined with the Kapa Library Quantification kit. An Illumina HiSeq 2500 was used to sequence the libraries paired-end at 2 x 150 bp. To increase sequence diversity, roughly 24-32% phiX was spiked into each library pool. Processing in the source paper ran as follows. Quality-filtered reads were processed with the UMI-based MiGEC pipeline, and over 80% of raw TCR sequences were removed by the MiGEC pipeline during error correction. IMGT germline references were used for alignment of VDJ genes, and clonotypes were defined by a unique CDR3 amino acid sequence together with V-J genes. Clonal expansion, Shannon diversity and CDR3 relatedness were evaluated with VDJtools (CalcPairwiseDistances, ClusterSamples), while phylogenetic trees were built in CLCbio workbench. A clone was classed as expanded if it had 8 or more unique UMIs, a cutoff based on coefficient-of-variation modelling across technical triplicates. TCRdb applied fastp at Q25 and MiXCR to the public reads, then kept only in-frame beta chains. Identical CDR3 proteins give one entry, which carries the most common genes and DNA. These V and J calls rely on TCRdb rather than the paper's analysis. This sample holds roughly 60,000 distinct CDR3 sequences; 3% to 4% were observed only once. The ten most abundant clones make up around 2.2% of the sample.

This clonotype came up a few times. Its antigen is currently not known. No base quality values were provided; no much bigger clone lies one nucleotide off. V is shortened by 2 bases, J by 6 bases, and the region joining them spans 4 bases. CDR1 LNHNV and CDR2 YYDKDF were looked up in the germline V gene (reference sequence). From its cysteine to its phenylalanine, the CDR3 spans 12 amino acids. Of all the DNA, just the CDR3 is kept, 36 bases in frame from base 1. On the study overall, not on this receptor specifically: TCR clonal expansion was highest in HAM/TSP patients and lowest in MS patients, with MS patients falling below even healthy controls. In a phylogenetic analysis, the repertoires of 18 out of 34 MS patients fell into a single cluster of related CDR3 sequences, pointing to a possible signature at the repertoire level. No identical CDR3 amino acid sequences were shared among expanded clones across subjects, suggesting private TCR-beta repertoires in all groups. No association of the MS cluster with clinical or MRI features was observed, and the need for larger cohorts was stated by the authors.

For the unsorted PBMC libraries, 2 million PBMCs were stored in RNAlater at -80 degrees C until RNA extraction and were used to generate the libraries. Multiple sclerosis patients were enrolled in a US clinical protocol evaluating disease progression by magnetic resonance imaging. Peripheral blood was subjected to Ficoll-Hypaque density gradient centrifugation to isolate PBMCs, which were then cryopreserved in liquid nitrogen. Sequencing used PBMCs. The sequence is built from TRBV15 and TRBJ2-2; no D gene is confidently identified. The TCR comes from a woman aged 45-65 years with multiple sclerosis. The CDR3: CATSRTSGELFF. The DNA is as follows: TGTGCCACCAGCAGAACCTCCGGGGAGCTGTTTTTT.